This passage covers 32 T cell receptor beta chains from one sample sequenced in a study of OX40 agonist ivuxolimab in advanced cancers. Sequencing used immunoSEQ multiplex PCR; TCRdb keeps in-frame clones, though not all of them. Here the sample spans approximately 50,000 clones, about 83% being singletons. This specimen was CD4+ or CD8+ T cells sorted from blood, taken in a trial of the OX40 agonist ivuxolimab. All receptors come from an adult with an advanced solid tumor such as melanoma, head and neck, liver or kidney cancer.

J is TRBJ2-5 and V is TRBV4-2; D unclear. From germline, CDR1 is LGHNA and CDR2 YNFKEQ. The V gene lost 1 base and the J gene lost 0 bases, with 6 bases spanning the gap. The CDR3 covers 14 residues. DNA for the CDR3: TGTGCCAGCAGCCAAGGGGCGTACCAAGAGACCCAGTACTTC. It yields the protein CASSQGAYQETQYF.

The CDR3 DNA is TGTGCCAGCAGCCCCACATCCCTCGGGGAGCAGTACTTC. Its protein product is CASSPTSLGEQYF. The V gene is TRBV11-1, the J gene TRBJ2-7; D call uncertain. This CDR3 region has 13 residues. Germline CDR1 and CDR2: SGHAT and FQDESV (reference sequence). With 5 bases removed from V and 7 bases from J, the gap between germline ends came to 15 bases.

There are a few counts of this clone. This chain connects TRBV30 to TRBJ2-5; 7 positions match TRBD2. Trimming at V came to 3 bases and at J to 1 base, leaving 2 bases not matched to a gene. Germline CDR1 is GTSNPN and CDR2 is SVGIG (reference sequence). There are 13 residues in the CDR3. The CDR3 bases are TGTGCCTGGAGACCTAGCGGCCAAGAGACCCAGTACTTC. Translated, it gives CAWRPSGQETQYF.

The chain is built from TRBV7-9 and TRBJ2-3, with 8 nucleotides matching TRBD2. The length of the CDR3 is 15 residues. Germline-derived CDR1 and CDR2 are SEHNR and FQNEAQ (reference sequence). Unmatched junction bases numbered 3, after V lost 3 bases and J lost 1 base. CDR3: CASSFGGARTDTQYF. CDR3 bases: TGTGCCAGCAGCTTCGGGGGGGCTCGCACAGATACGCAGTATTTT. Combining the CDR3 with reference TRBV7-9 and TRBJ2-3 gives the whole variable domain DTGVSQNPRHKITKRGQNVTFRCDPISEHNRLYWYRQTLGQGPEFLTYFQNEAQLEKSRLLSDRFSAERPKGSFSTLEIQRTEQGDSAMYLCASSFGGARTDTQYFGPGTRLTVL.

This chain uses TRBV10-3 with TRBJ2-3; D is uncertain. The CDR3 runs 14 residues. Germline CDR1 is ENHRY and CDR2 is SYGVKD. The V and J ends lost 0 bases and 4 bases respectively, with 8 bases between them. The CDR3: CAISESLDADTQYF. CDR3 coding DNA: TGTGCCATCAGTGAGTCTTTGGACGCAGATACGCAGTATTTT.

This clone was counted only a few times. The J gene is TRBJ2-4, the V gene TRBV4-1, with TRBD2 matching 7 bases. The CDR3 contains 16 residues. The V gene end was trimmed by 3 bases and the J gene end by 3 bases; junction bases not matched to a gene: 8. Per germline, CDR1 MGHRA and CDR2 YSYEKL. CDR3 region: CASSQHPAGSKNIQYF. DNA of the CDR3: TGCGCCAGCAGCCAGCACCCAGCGGGGAGCAAAAACATTCAGTACTTC.

The chain has TRBV18 and TRBJ1-5; TRBD1 might be the D (6 bases). The CDR3 has 16 residues. The V end lost 2 bases, the J end lost 1 base, and 12 bases lay between the germline ends. The germline V gene has CDR1 KGHSH and CDR2 LQKENI. The CDR3 nucleotides read TGTGCCAGCTCACCAACAGGGAGGGCGAGCAATCAGCCCCAGCATTTT. Protein product: CASSPTGRASNQPQHF.

This clone was seen a single time. The genes are TRBV25-1 and TRBJ1-2; D is uncertain. The CDR3 sequence is 17 residues long. The germline gives CDR1 MGHDK, CDR2 SYGVNS. The V and J ends lost 6 bases and 2 bases respectively, with 22 bases between them. The CDR3 nucleotides read TGTGCCAGCAGGCCCGCCTTTGCAGTAGGGAACAACTATGGCTACACCTTC. Its translation is CASRPAFAVGNNYGYTF.

V gene TRBV28 combines with J gene TRBJ2-3, with 8 nucleotides matching TRBD1. The V gene's germline CDR1 is MDHEN and CDR2 SYDVKM. V gave up 3 bases and J gave up 1 base; unmatched junction bases: 3. The CDR3 loop spans 15 amino acids. DNA for the CDR3: TGTGCCAGCAGTTTCCAGGGGGCCCGCACAGATACGCAGTATTTT. Amino acid sequence: CASSFQGARTDTQYF.

J is TRBJ1-5 and V is TRBV6-1, with D possibly matching TRBD1 (5 bases). Looked up from germline, CDR1 is MNHNS and CDR2 is SASEGT. Trimming removed 2 bases at V and 4 bases at J, with 9 bases between. The CDR3 has 14 residues. CDR3 coding DNA: TGTGCCAGCAGTGAAAGAAGGGGTAATCAGCCCCAGCATTTT. As protein: CASSERRGNQPQHF.

This clone is medium-sized by share. The V gene is TRBV12-5, the J gene TRBJ2-7, with 8 nucleotides matching TRBD1. The CDR3 covers 13 residues. Germline trimming cut 7 bases from V and 4 bases from J; bases unmatched to any gene: 6. Germline values: CDR1 LGHNT, CDR2 FRNRAP. DNA of the CDR3: TGTGCTAGTGCTGGCAGGGGGCAGTACGAGCAGTACTTC. Translating gives CASAGRGQYEQYF.

V gene TRBV30 combines with J gene TRBJ1-1; D is ambiguous. The germline V and J ends were trimmed by 0 bases and 3 bases, with 5 bases remaining between them. The length of the CDR3 is 12 residues. The germline CDR1 and CDR2 sequences are GTSNPN and SVGIG (reference sequence). DNA for the CDR3: TGTGCCTGGAGTGTACTGGACACTGAAGCTTTCTTT. It is translated as CAWSVLDTEAFF. Variable domain in full (rest from reference TRBV30 and TRBJ1-1): SQTIHQWPATLVQPVGSPLSLECTVEGTSNPNLYWYRQAAGRGLQLLFYSVGIGQISSEVPQNLSASRPQDRQFILSSKKLLLSDSGFYLCAWSVLDTEAFFGQGTRLTVV.

The chain's CDR3 is CASSQAGTGPYEQYF. The CDR3 coding sequence is TGTGCCAGCAGCCAAGCCGGGACAGGGCCGTACGAGCAGTACTTC. The chain uses TRBV14 and TRBJ2-7; TRBD1 aligns across 9 bases. The germline V gene has CDR1 SGHDN and CDR2 FVKESK. Trimming removed 1 base from V and 4 bases from J; junction bases left unmatched: 5. This CDR3 region has 15 residues.

This chain uses TRBV19 with TRBJ2-3; TRBD2 is a possible D gene (7 bases). CDR1 and CDR2 (germline): LNHDA, SQIVND (reference sequence). The CDR3 contains 14 residues. V was trimmed by 3 bases and J by 8 bases, leaving 15 bases between them. CDR3 protein: CASSMPGGAGTQYF. The CDR3 DNA is TGTGCCAGTAGTATGCCTGGGGGGGCCGGTACGCAGTATTTT.

The chain has TRBV5-1 and TRBJ1-1; 8 bases are shared with TRBD1. CDR3 size: 13 residues. From germline, CDR1 is SGHRS and CDR2 YFSETQ. V lost 7 bases and J lost 7; bases outside the gene matches: 9. Here the CDR3 DNA reads TGCGCCAGCGGCTGGGTTGGACAGGGTGAAGCTTTCTTT. Its protein is CASGWVGQGEAFF.

The rearrangement links TRBV4-1 to TRBJ1-1; D gene uncertain. With 0 bases removed from V and 5 bases from J, the gap between germline ends came to 10 bases. Germline CDR1 reads MGHRA; CDR2 reads YSYEKL. The CDR3 spans 14 residues. CDR3 sequence (DNA): TGCGCCAGCAGCCAAGATCCGGCTTGGACTGAAGCTTTCTTT. This codes for CASSQDPAWTEAFF.

The chain employs TRBV28 and TRBJ2-3; TRBD2 agrees at 13 bases. The germline V gene has CDR1 MDHEN and CDR2 SYDVKM. The CDR3 consists of 19 residues. Trimming took 6 bases from V and 2 from J; bases not matched to a gene: 14. The CDR3 nucleotides read TGTGCCAGCAGCTCCGTCCCGGGACTAGCGGGGTCCCTCACAGATACGCAGTATTTT. As protein: CASSSVPGLAGSLTDTQYF.

The J gene is TRBJ1-2, the V gene TRBV30; 8 nucleotides agree with TRBD1. The CDR3 covers 12 residues. Germline V gene data show CDR1 as GTSNPN and CDR2 as SVGIG (reference sequence). V shed 6 bases and J 6 bases; nucleotides not matched to a gene: 6. This CDR3 is CACDRGRDGYTF. CDR3 coding DNA: TGTGCCTGCGACAGGGGCCGGGATGGCTACACCTTC.

The V call is TRBV7-2, the J call TRBJ1-6, with D unresolved. The CDR3 spans 15 residues. The V and J ends lost 4 bases and 8 bases respectively, with 15 bases between them. Germline V lookup: CDR1 SGHTA, CDR2 FQGNSA. CDR3 amino acids: CASSSTLAADSPLHF. CDR3 DNA sequence: TGTGCCAGCAGCTCAACCTTAGCGGCGGATTCACCCCTCCACTTT.

The genes are TRBV4-2 and TRBJ1-3; D ambiguous. CDR3 length: 18 amino acids. V dropped 0 bases and J dropped 0 bases, with 15 bases sitting between them. Germline lookup yields CDR1 LGHNA and CDR2 YNFKEQ. The CDR3 spells CASSQEIRGSYSGNTIYF. The CDR3, as DNA: TGTGCCAGCAGCCAAGAGATTCGAGGCTCTTACTCTGGAAACACCATATATTTT.

The rearrangement joins TRBV6-6 to TRBJ1-2, with TRBD1 as a possible D gene (6 bases). The V end lost 5 bases, the J end lost 4 bases, and 17 bases lay between the germline ends. Germline V gene lookup returns CDR1 MNHNY and CDR2 SVGAGI (reference sequence). The CDR3 runs to 15 residues. The chain's CDR3 is CASSLELGGLYGYTF. In nucleotides, the CDR3 is TGTGCCAGCAGTCTTGAACTGGGGGGGCTCTATGGCTACACCTTC.

The CDR3, as DNA: TGTGCCAGCAGCCCCCGAGGGACTAGCGGGAGCGAGCAGTACTTC. The encoded protein is CASSPRGTSGSEQYF. This chain connects TRBV5-4 to TRBJ2-7; 14 nucleotides match TRBD2. The CDR3 totals 15 residues. Germline V gene data show CDR1 as SGHNT and CDR2 as YYREEE (reference sequence). V shed 4 bases and J 6 bases; nucleotides not matched to a gene: 6.

This clone has just a few counts. The rearrangement links TRBV9 to TRBJ1-5; TRBD1 is a possible D gene (5 bases). Germline V gene data show CDR1 as SGDLS and CDR2 as YYNGEE. The CDR3 spans 15 residues. Trimming removed 0 bases at V and 6 bases at J, with 13 bases between. The CDR3 DNA is TGTGCCAGCAGCGTAGCCGGCGAAGGGACTCAGCCCCAGCATTTT. As protein: CASSVAGEGTQPQHF.

V and J are TRBV29-1 and TRBJ2-1; D gene unclear. This CDR3 is 11 amino acids long. V dropped 4 bases and J dropped 7 bases, with 8 bases sitting between them. Germline V gene sequence: CDR1 SQVTM, CDR2 ANQGSEA. CDR3 in amino acids: CSVGHWNEQFF. The CDR3 coding sequence is TGCAGCGTTGGCCATTGGAATGAGCAGTTCTTC.

The rearrangement joins TRBV6-5 to TRBJ1-3; TRBD1 is a possible D gene (6 bases). Germline loops: CDR1 MNHEY, CDR2 SVGAGI. Trimming took off 0 bases at V and 10 bases at J, with 13 bases between the two ends. The CDR3 is 14 amino acids. CDR3 in amino acids: CASSYSIRQGTIYF. The CDR3 nucleotides are TGTGCCAGCAGTTACTCAATACGCCAGGGGACCATATATTTT.

The gene calls are TRBV7-2 and TRBJ1-1; tentatively, D is TRBD1 (6 bases). Germline lookup yields CDR1 SGHTA and CDR2 FQGNSA. The CDR3 consists of 14 residues. Trimming pared 8 bases from V and 5 bases from J, leaving 18 bases between. CDR3 sequence: CASSREQGGTEAFF. In nucleotides, the CDR3 is TGTGCCAGCTCAAGGGAACAGGGAGGAACTGAAGCTTTCTTT.

The chain recombines TRBV7-2 with TRBJ2-5, with 10 bases identical to TRBD2. Trimming removed 5 bases from V and 9 bases from J; junction bases left unmatched: 15. The CDR3 is 16 residues long. Looked up from germline, CDR1 is SGHTA and CDR2 is FQGNSA. This CDR3 reads CASSPGGASGRNAQYF. Written as DNA, the CDR3 is TGTGCCAGCAGCCCCGGGGGGGCTAGCGGGAGAAACGCCCAGTACTTC.

In this sample, this clone turned up once. The rearrangement joins TRBV6-9 to TRBJ1-1; D uncertain. The germline V gene has CDR1 MNHGY and CDR2 SVAAGI. The CDR3 runs 15 residues. V was cut by 3 bases and J by 0 bases, with 11 bases left in between. The CDR3 nucleotides read TGTGCCAGCAGTTACTCTAACACCATGAACACTGAAGCTTTCTTT. This sequence encodes CASSYSNTMNTEAFF.

The DNA for the CDR3 is TGTGCCAGCAGTGAATCAGGACTTTCCTACAATGAGCAGTTCTTC. It yields the protein CASSESGLSYNEQFF. The chain carries TRBV6-1 and TRBJ2-1; D might be TRBD2 (5 bases). V lost 2 bases, J lost 1 base, and 9 bases lay in between. Germline lookup yields CDR1 MNHNS and CDR2 SASEGT. The CDR3 runs 15 residues.

The V call is TRBV5-1, the J call TRBJ1-6, with 7 bases lining up with TRBD1. There are 16 residues in the CDR3. The ends lost 4 bases at V and 2 bases at J; junction bases unmatched: 6. CDR1 SGHRS and CDR2 YFSETQ come from the germline V gene. CDR3 sequence (DNA): TGCGCCAGCAGCGAAGGAGGGACAGCCTATAATTCACCCCTCCACTTT. It translates to CASSEGGTAYNSPLHF.

This chain uses TRBV6-5 with TRBJ1-1; no reliable D call. This CDR3 region has 13 residues. Trimming removed 1 base from V and 4 bases from J, with 7 bases in between. Germline V gene lookup returns CDR1 MNHEY and CDR2 SVGAGI. This chain's CDR3 is CASSYWVGTEAFF. The CDR3 region has the DNA TGTGCCAGCAGTTACTGGGTTGGCACTGAAGCTTTCTTT.

The chain employs TRBV21-1 and TRBJ2-3; the table's D call, TRBD2, was not checked against the DNA. TRBV21-1 is a listed pseudogene. This CDR3 spans 14 amino acids. CDR3 sequence (DNA): TGTGCCGACCCTTTGGGGGGGGGAACAGATACGCAGTATTTT. Protein product: CADPLGGGTDTQYF.